These 20 T cell receptor beta chains were sequenced from one sample in a study of T cells in Graves' hyperthyroidism and ophthalmopathy. The investigators amplified TCR beta CDR3 regions from RNA transcripts. The TCR CDR3 first-round RT-PCR relied on the HTBI primer set. TCRdb reprocessed the multiplex PCR reads with MiXCR, giving one entry per CDR3 protein. Of 530,000 or so distinct CDR3 sequences listed, 17% are singletons. Sequences were obtained from blood. The source of these receptors is a young woman with Graves' ophthalmopathy.

This clonotype has a handful of counts. The CDR3 sequence is CASRGGDRGTDTQYF. In nucleotides, the CDR3 is TGTGCCAGCAGGGGCGGGGACAGGGGTACAGATACGCAGTATTTT. The chain joins TRBV27 to TRBJ2-3, with 10 bases matching TRBD1. Germline V gene data show CDR1 as MNHEY and CDR2 as SMNVEV (reference sequence). With 6 bases clipped from V and 3 bases from J, the junction kept 6 bases outside the gene matches. The CDR3 contains 15 residues.

The chain links TRBV28 to TRBJ1-4; D uncertain. Germline-derived CDR1 and CDR2 are MDHEN and SYDVKM. Trimming took off 6 bases at V and 0 bases at J, with 11 bases between the two ends. CDR3 length: 15 amino acids. The CDR3 spells CASRKDRATNEKLFF. The DNA of the CDR3 is TGTGCCAGCAGGAAGGACCGGGCAACTAATGAAAAACTGTTTTTT.

In this sample, this clonotype turned up many times. The chain couples TRBV11-2 to TRBJ2-7, with TRBD2 matching 8 bases. The germline CDR1 and CDR2 sequences are SGHAT and FQNNGV. The CDR3 covers 16 residues. The V and J ends lost 1 base and 5 bases, in that order; junction bases with no gene match: 10. The CDR3 sequence: CASSLVSSGGPHEQYF. As DNA, the CDR3 is TGTGCCAGCAGCTTAGTTTCTTCGGGGGGGCCGCACGAGCAGTACTTC.

This clonotype was observed at least ten times. V gene TRBV20-1 combines with J gene TRBJ2-1; perhaps TRBD2 as D (6 bases). This CDR3 spans 13 amino acids. The V end was cut by 1 base, the J end by 4 bases, with 8 bases between. Germline-derived CDR1 and CDR2 are DFQATT and SNEGSKA (reference sequence). CDR3 residues: CSARASAYNEQFF. DNA of the CDR3: TGCAGTGCTAGAGCTAGCGCGTACAATGAGCAGTTCTTC.

This chain links TRBV20-1 with TRBJ2-7; 10 nucleotides align to TRBD2. V was clipped by 5 bases and J by 0 bases; unmatched bases: 13. Germline values: CDR1 DFQATT, CDR2 SNEGSKA (reference sequence). This CDR3 region has 17 residues. The DNA for the CDR3 is TGCAGTGCTGAACACTTAGCGGGGGGCCCAAACTCCTACGAGCAGTACTTC. Translated, it gives CSAEHLAGGPNSYEQYF.

In its sample, this clonotype was seen many times. The chain employs TRBV11-1 and TRBJ2-5, with TRBD2 as a possible D gene (6 bases). CDR1 is SGHAT and CDR2 is FQDESV in the germline V gene (reference sequence). V was pared by 5 bases and J by 2 bases, with 12 bases between. This CDR3 has 14 residues. The CDR3 DNA follows: TGTGCCAGCAGCCCTCTCGGGGGACAAGAGACCCAGTACTTC. Translated: CASSPLGGQETQYF.

This clonotype occurred many times. The genes are TRBV20-1 and TRBJ1-2, with 8 nucleotides matching TRBD1. Germline trimming cut 3 bases from V and 5 bases from J; bases unmatched to any gene: 8. The CDR3 extends over 14 amino acids. CDR1 is DFQATT and CDR2 is SNEGSKA in the germline V gene (reference sequence). The CDR3 region is CSASASDREYGYTF. In nucleotides, the CDR3 is TGCAGTGCTAGCGCTTCGGACAGGGAATATGGCTACACCTTC.

This clonotype has more than one count but fewer than ten. The rearrangement links TRBV5-8 to TRBJ2-7; 9 positions match TRBD2. Per germline, CDR1 SGHTS and CDR2 YDEGEE. This CDR3 has 17 amino acids. V gave up 3 bases and J gave up 5 bases; unmatched junction bases: 15. The CDR3 sequence: CASSSALTLAGRNEQYF. The CDR3 coding sequence is TGTGCCAGCAGCTCCGCCCTAACCCTAGCGGGAAGGAACGAGCAGTACTTC.

For the CDR3, the DNA is TGCGCCAGCATAAGTGGGAACACTGAAGCTTTCTTT. Encoded protein: CASISGNTEAFF. The rearrangement joins TRBV10-2 to TRBJ1-1, with unresolved D. V lost 7 bases and J 1 base, leaving 7 bases between the germline ends. Germline loops: CDR1 WSHSY, CDR2 SAAADI. The CDR3 spans 12 residues.

The V gene is TRBV15, the J gene TRBJ2-7; 8 bases agree with TRBD2. This CDR3 region has 17 residues. Germline assignment: CDR1 LNHNV and CDR2 YYDKDF (reference sequence). V trimming: 4 bases; J trimming: 0 bases; junction bases outside the gene matches: 11. The CDR3 DNA reads TGTGCCACCAGCACGGAGGGAGGGAGCGGGAGCTCCTACGAGCAGTACTTC. Its protein product is CATSTEGGSGSSYEQYF.

The rearrangement uses TRBV29-1 and TRBJ2-7; 7 bases fit TRBD2. J was trimmed by 6 bases and V by 0 bases; bases with no gene match: 8. This CDR3 has 14 amino acids. Germline CDR1 SQVTM, CDR2 ANQGSEA. For the CDR3, the DNA is TGCAGCGTTGAAGAGGGGACTACCGCCGGCGAGCAGTACTTC. This codes for CSVEEGTTAGEQYF.

Concerning this clonotype itself: This may arise from a read error, as a much more abundant clone is one base away. V is TRBV7-9 and J is TRBJ1-6; TRBD1 matches at 7 bases. This CDR3 region has 16 residues. J was trimmed by 8 bases and V by 4 bases; bases with no gene match: 11. CDR1 SEHNR and CDR2 FQNEAQ come from the germline V gene (reference sequence). This CDR3 is CASSSQGGSVDSPLHF. The CDR3 DNA follows: TGTGCCAGCAGCTCCCAGGGGGGTAGTGTGGATTCACCCCTCCACTTT.

The J gene is TRBJ1-1, the V gene TRBV19; D ambiguous. Germline CDR1 reads LNHDA; CDR2 reads SQIVND (reference sequence). The CDR3 covers 13 residues. Trimming took 3 bases from V and 1 from J, leaving 6 bases between them. In nucleotides, the CDR3 is TGTGCCAGTAGTATGTGGGGGAACACTGAAGCTTTCTTT. Its translation is CASSMWGNTEAFF.

This clonotype came up many times. The V gene is TRBV27, the J gene TRBJ2-5; 7 bases map to TRBD2. CDR3 length: 13 amino acids. Germline V gene sequence: CDR1 MNHEY, CDR2 SMNVEV (reference sequence). Unmatched junction bases numbered 4, after V lost 6 bases and J lost 3 bases. CDR3 DNA: TGTGCCAGCAGGGGAGGGACCAAAGAGACCCAGTACTTC. Encoded protein: CASRGGTKETQYF.

This clonotype was seen many times. This chain connects TRBV6-5 to TRBJ2-3; 10 nucleotides line up with TRBD1. CDR1 is MNHEY, CDR2 SVGAGI, per germline. V was pared by 2 bases and J by 0 bases, with 11 bases of the junction left unmatched. This CDR3 spans 19 amino acids. In DNA, the CDR3 is TGTGCCAGCAGTTACGAAGGGACAGGGGTATTCACTAGCACAGATACGCAGTATTTT. It yields the protein CASSYEGTGVFTSTDTQYF.

This clonotype was found many times. Sequence at one end of the junction differs from germline and may be a read error. The chain employs TRBV5-1 and TRBJ1-1; D may be TRBD1 (6 bases). The CDR3 is made up of 14 amino acids. The germline V gene has CDR1 SGHRS and CDR2 YFSETQ. CDR3 region: CASSEQGLNTEAFF. As DNA, the CDR3 is TGTGCCAGCAGCGAACAGGGCCTGAACACTGAAGCTTTCTTT.

This clonotype appeared many times. This chain joins TRBV12-3 or TRBV12-4 and TRBJ1-1; no clear D. V lost 1 base and J 6 bases, leaving 9 bases between the germline ends. This CDR3 has 13 amino acids. CDR3 nucleotide sequence: TGTGCCAGCAGTTTAGATGCGGTATCTGAAGCTTTCTTT. Residues: CASSLDAVSEAFF.

This clonotype was seen ten or more times. The chain uses TRBV7-2 and TRBJ2-5; D might be TRBD1 (5 bases). With 1 base removed from V and 2 bases from J, the gap between germline ends came to 11 bases. The germline gives CDR1 SGHTA, CDR2 FQGNSA. The CDR3 length is 15 residues. DNA for the CDR3: TGTGCCAGCAGCTTAGACCAGGGATGGCAAGAGACCCAGTACTTC. Amino acids: CASSLDQGWQETQYF.

This clonotype was seen ten or more times. This sequence joins TRBV6-1 and TRBJ2-1; 7 bases align to TRBD2. CDR3 length: 15 residues. CDR1 is MNHNS, CDR2 SASEGT, per germline. Trimming removed 7 bases from V and 8 bases from J; junction bases left unmatched: 14. CDR3 sequence: CASTKAGVTPDEQFF. Here the CDR3 DNA reads TGTGCCAGCACTAAGGCGGGAGTGACGCCCGATGAGCAGTTCTTC.

The chain carries TRBV20-1 and TRBJ2-1; a weak D match, TRBD2 (5 bases). The CDR3 is 13 residues long. CDR1 and CDR2 from the germline V gene are DFQATT and SNEGSKA (reference sequence). CDR3 coding DNA: TGCAGCGCACTAGTTAGCTTTTTGGATGAGCAGTTCTTC. Residues: CSALVSFLDEQFF.